Listed below are T cell receptor beta chains from one sample, sequenced in a study of vaccination effects on CD4 cells after COVID-19. The assay was immunoSEQ multiplex PCR, and TCRdb's table has in-frame clones only and misses some. In the table there are about 38,000 clones, about two thirds of which are singletons. No antigens are known for them. Specimen: CD4+ T cells from PBMCs cultured with SARS-CoV-2 spike peptides, collected before COVID-19 vaccination. The origin of the receptors is a human donor who received a COVID-19 vaccine. Both conserved end residues are part of each CDR3. D genes are given only for firm matches. Size is omitted from some rows. Given values are once, few, many or a class for expanded clones.

j_call: TRBJ1-5; d_call: .; clone_size: .; v_call: TRBV27; cdr3_nt: TGTGCCAGCAGCTTATCCCCTCCGGAAAGGCAGCCCCAGCATTTT; cdr3_aa: CASSLSPPERQPQHF
j_call: TRBJ2-3; d_call: .; clone_size: .; v_call: TRBV5-4; cdr3_nt: TGTGCCAGCAGCTTGCGGGGAGCTAGCACAGATACGCAGTATTTT; cdr3_aa: CASSLRGASTDTQYF
j_call: TRBJ1-6; d_call: TRBD1; clone_size: few; v_call: TRBV6-5; cdr3_nt: TGTGCCAGCAGGGCAGGGACAGCTTATAATTCACCCCTCCACTTT; cdr3_aa: CASRAGTAYNSPLHF
j_call: TRBJ2-1; d_call: .; clone_size: .; v_call: TRBV7-2; cdr3_nt: TGTGCCAGCAGCTCCTCCCTGGGGCCCCACAATGAGCAGTTCTTC; cdr3_aa: CASSSSLGPHNEQFF
j_call: TRBJ1-5; d_call: TRBD1; clone_size: .; v_call: TRBV6-1; cdr3_nt: TGTGCCAGCAGTCCGGGACAGGGATGGAATCAGCCCCAGCATTTT; cdr3_aa: CASSPGQGWNQPQHF
j_call: TRBJ1-1; d_call: TRBD1; clone_size: few; v_call: TRBV20-1; cdr3_nt: TGCAGTGCTAGGGGACAGGGGGCTTTCTTT; cdr3_aa: CSARGQGAFF
j_call: TRBJ2-7; d_call: TRBD2; clone_size: .; v_call: TRBV6-2/TRBV6-3; cdr3_nt: TGTGCCAGCAGTTCACGGACTAGCGGGGTTAACTACTACGAGCAGTACTTC; cdr3_aa: CASSSRTSGVNYYEQYF
j_call: TRBJ2-7; d_call: .; clone_size: .; v_call: TRBV3-1/TRBV3-2; cdr3_nt: TGTGCCAGCAGCCACGGAGATAGGGGTACGGCCGGCAAGCAGTACTTC; cdr3_aa: CASSHGDRGTAGKQYF
j_call: TRBJ2-7; d_call: TRBD2; clone_size: .; v_call: TRBV9; cdr3_nt: TGTGCCAGCAGCGCGGGGAGGGACTCTTTAGAGCAGTACTTC; cdr3_aa: CASSAGRDSLEQYF
j_call: TRBJ2-1; d_call: TRBD2; clone_size: .; v_call: TRBV15; cdr3_nt: TGTGCCACCAGCAGCCCCATGGCGGGAGTATACAATGAGCAGTTCTTC; cdr3_aa: CATSSPMAGVYNEQFF
j_call: TRBJ1-6; d_call: .; clone_size: .; v_call: TRBV7-3; cdr3_nt: TGTGCCAGCAGCTTAGGAGACGGGCGTTCTTCACCCCTCCACTTT; cdr3_aa: CASSLGDGRSSPLHF
j_call: TRBJ2-7; d_call: .; clone_size: .; v_call: TRBV7-9; cdr3_nt: TGTGCCAGCAGCCTCGGGCAGGAGCAGTACTTC; cdr3_aa: CASSLGQEQYF
j_call: TRBJ2-7; d_call: .; clone_size: few; v_call: TRBV27; cdr3_nt: TGTGCCAGCAGCCAGACCGGACTTTTTATCTCCTACGAGCAGTACTTC; cdr3_aa: CASSQTGLFISYEQYF
j_call: TRBJ1-2; d_call: TRBD1; clone_size: .; v_call: TRBV14; cdr3_nt: TGTGCCAGCAGCCAACTCGGGCAGGGGGCCTTCTATGGCTACACCTTC; cdr3_aa: CASSQLGQGAFYGYTF